This T cell receptor beta chain was captured by sequencing in a study of shared clonotypes between healthy human individuals. Overall study: The donors, two women and three men, were aged 18 to 49. The study's findings and limits: Owing to a small donor count, the genetic and exposure-history diversity represented was limited.

Notes on this clone: Its antigen is not known.

Original methodology: From ImmunoSEQ came sequences covering only the junction and carrying no quality scores, so filtering differed. Sequencing was performed with immunoSEQ multiplex PCR; in TCRdb, only in-frame clones are kept and a portion is missing. V, J and clone size were drawn from that table, and D and trimming were deduced from the DNA. The sample consists of about 490,000 clones, 65% to 80% of them appearing once. All participating donors were Caucasian adults from Nashville, Tennessee. The receptor's source is a woman between 40 and 55 years old in good health. Some clones in this sample may be carry-over from other donors' samples. Sequencing was performed on PBMCs.

The chain's CDR3 is CSVSGTVTEKTNYGYTF. CDR3 DNA: TGCAGCGTATCTGGGACAGTGACAGAAAAGACTAACTATGGCTACACCTTC. This chain joins TRBV29-1 and TRBJ1-2; 7 bases line up with TRBD1. The CDR3 consists of 17 residues. V lost 6 bases, J lost 0 bases, and 16 bases stayed unmatched. Germline V CDR1 and CDR2: SQVTM, ANQGSEA.